The clone carrying this TCR beta chain has more than one count but fewer than ten. Its matching antigen is unknown. The data derive from a study of cytomegalovirus exposure and HLA in healthy donors. Study background: The 120 or so validation repertoires and the approximately 640 first-cohort repertoires shared a platform, a later analysis reported.

Findings and caveats of the study: Testing in vitro showed three CMV-associated chains specific for CMV antigens. Researchers counted around 160 TCR beta chains as cytomegalovirus-associated.

The study drew the donors from its approximately 110-subject validation cohort, separate from the roughly 670-subject first cohort. The table came from immunoSEQ multiplex PCR; TCRdb's copy has only in-frame clones and leaves some out. The sample consists of roughly 190,000 clones, roughly 86% of them appearing once. Losses at the gene ends were 3 bases for V and 7 bases for J; bases not matched to a gene: 5. The CDR3 is 14 residues long. In germline, CDR1 is SGHRS, CDR2 YFSETQ. The sample taken for sequencing was PBMCs. The chain employs TRBV5-1 and TRBJ1-2; TRBD1 matches at 11 bases. The TCR originated in a man aged 30-40 years in good health and CMV-seropositive. The CDR3 sequence: CASSWTGGGTGYTF. The CDR3 nucleotides read TGCGCCAGCAGCTGGACAGGGGGCGGTACTGGCTACACCTTC.